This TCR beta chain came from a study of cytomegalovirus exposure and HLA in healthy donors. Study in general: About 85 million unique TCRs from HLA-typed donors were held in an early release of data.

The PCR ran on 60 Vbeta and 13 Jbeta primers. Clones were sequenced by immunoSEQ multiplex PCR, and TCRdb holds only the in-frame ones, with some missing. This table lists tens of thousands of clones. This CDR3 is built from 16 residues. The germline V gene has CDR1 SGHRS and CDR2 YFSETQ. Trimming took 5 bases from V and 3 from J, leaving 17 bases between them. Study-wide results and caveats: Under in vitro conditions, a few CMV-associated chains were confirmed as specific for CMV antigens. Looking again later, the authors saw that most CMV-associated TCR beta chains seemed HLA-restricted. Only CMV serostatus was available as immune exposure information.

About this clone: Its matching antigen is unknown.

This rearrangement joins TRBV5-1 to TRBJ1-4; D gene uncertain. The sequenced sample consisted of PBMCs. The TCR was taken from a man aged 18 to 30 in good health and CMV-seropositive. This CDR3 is CASSTAGAGPNEKLFF. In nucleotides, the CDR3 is TGCGCCAGCAGTACGGCGGGCGCGGGCCCTAATGAAAAACTGTTTTTT.